This T cell receptor beta chain was sequenced during a study of cytotoxic CD8 clonotypes in ibrutinib-treated CLL. General study findings and limits: The clonality went up when patients responded to ibrutinib and dropped back toward baseline at progression.

Libraries were prepared by immunoSEQ multiplex PCR; TCRdb keeps only in-frame clonotypes and omits some of them. The sample carries about 68,000 clones, 68% recorded once. For this clone: Its specificity is unknown.

The CDR3 loop spans 14 amino acids. V was clipped by 4 bases and J by 3 bases, with 13 bases between them. Germline V CDR1 and CDR2: SGHTA, FQGNSA. The origin of this receptor is a human donor with chronic lymphocytic leukemia. This chain connects TRBV7-2 to TRBJ2-7; D may be TRBD1 (5 bases). Sample: PBMCs, taken after 12 months of ibrutinib treatment. DNA for the CDR3: TGTGCCAGCAGCTCTCGGCCAGGGTACTACGAGCAGTACTTC. This codes for CASSSRPGYYEQYF.